A single sample gave rise to the 15 T cell receptor beta chains below, sequenced in a study of cytomegalovirus exposure and HLA in healthy donors. PCR used 60 Vbeta primers and 13 Jbeta primers. Profiled with immunoSEQ multiplex PCR; TCRdb holds only in-frame clones, not every one. The table shows about 170,000 clones, with under 90% occurring only once. Input material: PBMCs. Receptor source: a man between 18 and 29 years old in good health and CMV-seronegative.

The chain carries TRBV6-5 and TRBJ2-4; TRBD2 matches 7 bases. The germline V gene encodes CDR1 MNHEY and CDR2 SVGAGI. With 2 bases clipped from V and 8 bases from J, the junction kept 6 bases outside the gene matches. CDR3 length: 14 amino acids. CDR3 region: CASSYGGGGDIQYF. For the CDR3, the DNA is TGTGCCAGCAGTTACGGGGGTGGGGGGGACATTCAGTACTTC.

The V gene is TRBV6-5, the J gene TRBJ1-5; D perhaps matches TRBD1 (6 bases). CDR1 is MNHEY and CDR2 is SVGAGI in the germline V gene. The CDR3 length is 15 residues. Trimming pared 5 bases from V and 6 bases from J, leaving 17 bases between. This CDR3 reads CASSVLRGDGQPQHF. The CDR3 DNA sequence: TGTGCCAGCAGTGTACTCAGGGGAGATGGTCAGCCCCAGCATTTT.

The gene calls are TRBV5-1 and TRBJ2-5; 13 nucleotides align to TRBD2. There are 17 residues in the CDR3. J gave up 5 bases and V 0 bases, and 7 bases lay outside the gene matches. Germline assignment: CDR1 SGHRS and CDR2 YFSETQ. The chain's CDR3 is CASSLAGLAGFGETQYF. CDR3 in DNA: TGCGCCAGCAGCTTGGCGGGACTAGCGGGGTTCGGGGAGACCCAGTACTTC. The complete variable domain, with remaining parts taken from reference TRBV5-1 and TRBJ2-5, reads KAGVTQTPRYLIKTRGQQVTLSCSPISGHRSVSWYQQTPGQGLQFLFEYFSETQRNKGNFPGRFSGRQFSNSRSEMNVSTLELGDSALYLCASSLAGLAGFGETQYFGPGTRLLVL.

This chain links TRBV9 with TRBJ1-2; D is uncertain. V was cut by 0 bases and J by 6 bases, with 15 bases left in between. The CDR3 extends over 15 amino acids. The germline V gene has CDR1 SGDLS and CDR2 YYNGEE. CDR3 amino acids: CASSVALRLGDGYTF. Here the CDR3 DNA reads TGTGCCAGCAGCGTAGCACTTCGATTGGGAGATGGCTACACCTTC. Based on the CDR3 plus reference TRBV9 and TRBJ1-2, the full variable domain is DSGVTQTPKHLITATGQRVTLRCSPRSGDLSVYWYQQSLDQGLQFLIQYYNGEERAKGNILERFSAQQFPDLHSELNLSSLELGDSALYFCASSVALRLGDGYTFGSGTRLTVV.

The chain couples TRBV6-1 to TRBJ2-1; possibly TRBD1 for D (5 bases). Germline-derived CDR1 and CDR2 are MNHNS and SASEGT. V lost 6 bases, J lost 10 bases, and 13 bases lay in between. The CDR3 extends over 12 amino acids. CDR3 DNA: TGTGCCAGCAGCCTCAGGTGGGGCGAGCAGTTCTTC. Its protein is CASSLRWGEQFF.

This clone appeared a single time. The chain combines TRBV18 with TRBJ1-1; 7 bases align to TRBD1. The V gene's germline CDR1 is KGHSH and CDR2 LQKENI. The CDR3 is 15 residues long. Germline trimming cut 0 bases from V and 1 base from J; bases unmatched to any gene: 2. As DNA, the CDR3 is TGTGCCAGCTCACCACCAGGGGGCGCGAACACTGAAGCTTTCTTT. Protein: CASSPPGGANTEAFF. Together with reference TRBV18 and TRBJ1-1, the CDR3 gives the full variable domain: NAGVMQNPRHLVRRRGQEARLRCSPMKGHSHVYWYRQLPEEGLKFMVYLQKENIIDESGMPKERFSAEFPKEGPSILRIQQVVRGDSAAYFCASSPPGGANTEAFFGQGTRLTVV.

The CDR3 nucleotides are TGTGCCAGCAGTGAAGGGGGAGCAGGAACGAACACTGAAGCTTTCTTT. Its protein product is CASSEGGAGTNTEAFF. The chain links TRBV6-1 to TRBJ1-1, with D unclear. V lost 1 base and J lost 1, with 13 bases in between. The CDR3 consists of 16 residues. Germline V gene lookup returns CDR1 MNHNS and CDR2 SASEGT.

This clone appeared a few times. The rearrangement links TRBV2 to TRBJ2-7; D gene unclear. Per germline, CDR1 SNHLY and CDR2 FYNNEI. The V end was cut by 5 bases, the J end by 3 bases, with 14 bases between. The CDR3 has 14 residues. The CDR3 sequence is CASSSRVLVYEQYF. For the CDR3, the DNA is TGTGCCAGCAGTTCCCGGGTCCTAGTCTACGAGCAGTACTTC.

The rearrangement uses TRBV10-3 and TRBJ1-2; the match to TRBD1 covers 8 bases. CDR3 size: 15 residues. Per germline, CDR1 ENHRY and CDR2 SYGVKD. Trimming took 3 bases from V and 4 from J; bases not matched to a gene: 7. The CDR3 spells CAISDLVGQVYGYTF. As DNA, the CDR3 is TGTGCCATCAGTGATTTAGTGGGACAGGTCTATGGCTACACCTTC.

The chain has TRBV5-1 and TRBJ2-5; D is perhaps TRBD2 (6 bases). CDR1 SGHRS and CDR2 YFSETQ come from the germline V gene. V was trimmed by 2 bases and J by 2 bases, leaving 16 bases between them. This CDR3 region has 16 residues. This chain's CDR3 is CASSFLGGVRQETQYF. DNA for the CDR3: TGCGCCAGCAGCTTCCTTGGCGGGGTACGGCAAGAGACCCAGTACTTC.

DNA of the CDR3: TGTGCCAGCACCGGTCTAGCGAGTTACAATGAGCAGTTCTTC. It encodes CASTGLASYNEQFF. The chain has TRBV27 and TRBJ2-1; maybe TRBD2 (6 bases). This CDR3 is built from 14 residues. Trimming shortened V by 7 bases and J by 4 bases, and 14 bases separated the two germline ends. Per germline, CDR1 MNHEY and CDR2 SMNVEV (reference sequence).

The gene calls are TRBV5-4 and TRBJ2-1; 8 bases are a match to TRBD1. V shed 4 bases, J shed 7 bases, and the junction held 13 bases outside the gene matches. CDR3 length equals 16 residues. Germline V lookup: CDR1 SGHNT, CDR2 YYREEE (reference sequence). The CDR3 sequence is CASSPQGVAPWNEQFF. CDR3 DNA: TGTGCCAGCAGCCCACAGGGGGTGGCCCCTTGGAATGAGCAGTTCTTC.

This clone was counted a few times. V gene TRBV6-1 combines with J gene TRBJ1-5; 8 bases map to TRBD1. The CDR3 runs to 15 residues. V was clipped by 6 bases and J by 1 base; unmatched bases: 5. CDR1 and CDR2 (germline): MNHNS, SASEGT. CDR3: CASRGDRGSNQPQHF. The CDR3 DNA is TGTGCCAGCAGGGGCGACAGGGGAAGCAATCAGCCCCAGCATTTT.

The rearrangement joins TRBV2 to TRBJ1-1; 8 bases align to TRBD1. The CDR3 totals 14 residues. V was clipped by 2 bases and J by 3 bases; unmatched bases: 2. Germline lookup yields CDR1 SNHLY and CDR2 FYNNEI. CDR3 sequence reads: CASSEQGADTEAFF. The CDR3 DNA reads as TGTGCCAGCAGTGAACAGGGGGCGGACACTGAAGCTTTCTTT.

V is TRBV4-1 and J is TRBJ2-1; maybe TRBD1 (6 bases). Germline values: CDR1 MGHRA, CDR2 YSYEKL. Deletions cut 8 bases from V and 5 bases from J, with 25 bases between. The CDR3 contains 17 residues. The chain's CDR3 is CASCRGLRGYRDNEQFF. CDR3 DNA sequence: TGCGCCAGCTGCCGCGGACTCAGGGGTTATCGGGACAATGAGCAGTTCTTC.